This TCR beta chain was documented in a study of T cell repertoires in cytomegalovirus infection. For the study at large: Through public TCR beta signatures, both CMV infection and matching HLA type were indicated.

TCRdb re-derived calls from the reads in MiXCR, one entry per CDR3 protein. The sample holds roughly 720,000 distinct CDR3 sequences, 35% seen once. This CDR3 spans 16 amino acids. Germline lookup yields CDR1 SQVTM and CDR2 ANQGSEA. V lost 6 bases and J 1 base, leaving 20 bases between the germline ends. This TCR was recovered from a human donor in good health (CMV status not recorded). Some clones in this sample may be carry-over from other donors' samples. The rearrangement uses TRBV29-1 and TRBJ2-3; the D is unclear. The material sequenced was PBMCs. The CDR3 sequence: CSVANPDSFRTDTQYF. CDR3 nucleotide sequence: TGCAGCGTCGCTAACCCCGACTCGTTTCGCACAGATACGCAGTATTTT.